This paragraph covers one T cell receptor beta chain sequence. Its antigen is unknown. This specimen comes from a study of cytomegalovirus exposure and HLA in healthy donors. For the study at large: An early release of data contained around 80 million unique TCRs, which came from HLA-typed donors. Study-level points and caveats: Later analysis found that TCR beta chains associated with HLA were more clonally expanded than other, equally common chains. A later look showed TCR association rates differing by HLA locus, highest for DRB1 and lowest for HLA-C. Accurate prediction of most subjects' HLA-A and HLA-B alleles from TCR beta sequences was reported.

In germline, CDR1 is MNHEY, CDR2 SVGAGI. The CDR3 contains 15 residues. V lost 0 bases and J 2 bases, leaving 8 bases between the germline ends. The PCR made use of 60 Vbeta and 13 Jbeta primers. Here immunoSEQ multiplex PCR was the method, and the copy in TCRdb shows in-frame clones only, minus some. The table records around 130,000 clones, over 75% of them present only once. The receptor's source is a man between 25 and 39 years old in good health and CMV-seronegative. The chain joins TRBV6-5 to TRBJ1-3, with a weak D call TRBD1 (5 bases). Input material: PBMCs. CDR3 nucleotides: TGTGCCAGCAGTTACTCATGGACACCTGGAAACACCATATATTTT. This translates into CASSYSWTPGNTIYF.